This T cell receptor beta chain was retrieved from a study of identical twins. Broader study findings: One should note that invariant MAIT and iNKT cells could partly confound zero-insertion analyses.

V lost 4 bases, J lost 5 bases, and 19 bases lay in between. This CDR3 is 15 amino acids long. CDR1 is SGHRS, CDR2 YFSETQ, per germline. TCRdb redid the calling of the 5' RACE reads with MiXCR, one entry per CDR3 protein. There are approximately 500,000 distinct CDR3 sequences in the sample; 24% occur only once, and roughly 2.8% lies in the top ten. Note on this clonotype: Its antigen is as yet unknown.

This sample also belongs to another study, concerning T cells expressing NK-cell markers. As reported in that work: The share of CD8+ T cells held by dominant NKG2C+ clonotypes was roughly 1.0-8% in several donors.

The material sequenced was CD4+ T cells sorted from blood. The chain combines TRBV5-1 with TRBJ2-7; TRBD1 might be the D (7 bases). The TCR was taken from a woman aged 18 to 35 in good health. The CDR3 nucleotides read TGCGCCAGCAGCCAAAGGGTCAGGGGGGCGGACGAGCAGTACTTC. This translates into CASSQRVRGADEQYF.